This T cell receptor (beta chain) comes out of a study of human T cells and chemical hapten exposure. Study-level findings and limits: TCRs whose frequency exceeded 1 in 1000 remained the same following DPC sensitization.

Total RNA was isolated from whole blood that had not been fractionated. A remark on this clonotype: Its specificity is not known.

This CDR3 has 13 residues. Trimming cost V 0 bases and J 3 bases, with 6 bases left between them. Germline V lookup: CDR1 SGHNT, CDR2 YYREEE (reference sequence). MiXCR was run by TCRdb on the 5' RACE reads, yielding one entry per CDR3 protein. The sample shows tens of thousands of distinct CDR3 sequences, around a sixth of them seen only once. The receptor was isolated from a female donor in good health. The chain joins TRBV5-4 to TRBJ2-5; D uncertain. Here the CDR3 reads CASSLERKETQYF. CDR3 coding DNA: TGTGCCAGCAGCTTGGAACGGAAAGAGACCCAGTACTTC.